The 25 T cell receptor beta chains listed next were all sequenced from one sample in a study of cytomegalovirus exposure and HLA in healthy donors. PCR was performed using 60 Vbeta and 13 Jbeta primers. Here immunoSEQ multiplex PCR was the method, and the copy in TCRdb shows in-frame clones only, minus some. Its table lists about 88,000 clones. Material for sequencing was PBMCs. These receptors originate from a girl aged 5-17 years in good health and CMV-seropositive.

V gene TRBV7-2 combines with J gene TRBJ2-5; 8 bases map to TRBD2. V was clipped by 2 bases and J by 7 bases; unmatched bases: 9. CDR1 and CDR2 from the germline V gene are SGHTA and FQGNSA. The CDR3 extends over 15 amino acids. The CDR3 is CASSLFRGGLGTQYF. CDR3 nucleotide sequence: TGTGCCAGCAGCTTATTTCGGGGGGGCCTCGGGACCCAGTACTTC.

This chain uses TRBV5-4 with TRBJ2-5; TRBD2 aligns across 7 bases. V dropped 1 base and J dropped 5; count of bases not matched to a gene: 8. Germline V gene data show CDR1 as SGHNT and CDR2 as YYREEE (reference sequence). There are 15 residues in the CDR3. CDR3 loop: CASSLNGLEGETQYF. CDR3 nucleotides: TGTGCCAGCAGCTTGAATGGACTAGAAGGGGAGACCCAGTACTTC.

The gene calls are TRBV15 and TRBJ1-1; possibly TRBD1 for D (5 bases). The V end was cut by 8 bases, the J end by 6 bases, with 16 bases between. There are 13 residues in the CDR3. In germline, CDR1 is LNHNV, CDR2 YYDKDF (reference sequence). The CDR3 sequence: CATGRRGGAEAFF. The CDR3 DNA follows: TGTGCCACCGGTCGGAGGGGAGGTGCTGAAGCTTTCTTT.

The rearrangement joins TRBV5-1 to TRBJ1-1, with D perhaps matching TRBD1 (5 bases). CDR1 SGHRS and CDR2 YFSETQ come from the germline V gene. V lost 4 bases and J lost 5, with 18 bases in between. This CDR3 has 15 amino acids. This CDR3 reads CASSLFQGVGTEAFF. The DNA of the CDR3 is TGCGCCAGCAGCCTATTCCAGGGCGTAGGAACTGAAGCTTTCTTT. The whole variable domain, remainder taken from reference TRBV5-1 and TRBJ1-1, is KAGVTQTPRYLIKTRGQQVTLSCSPISGHRSVSWYQQTPGQGLQFLFEYFSETQRNKGNFPGRFSGRQFSNSRSEMNVSTLELGDSALYLCASSLFQGVGTEAFFGQGTRLTVV.

CDR3 sequence reads: CSVLSYEQYF. The CDR3 DNA follows: TGCAGCGTTCTCAGTTACGAGCAGTACTTC. The V call is TRBV29-1, the J call TRBJ2-7; no definite D call. This CDR3 comprises 10 residues. Germline V gives CDR1 SQVTM, CDR2 ANQGSEA. Between the trimmed V and J ends, which lost 5 bases and 4 bases, there was a span of 6 bases.

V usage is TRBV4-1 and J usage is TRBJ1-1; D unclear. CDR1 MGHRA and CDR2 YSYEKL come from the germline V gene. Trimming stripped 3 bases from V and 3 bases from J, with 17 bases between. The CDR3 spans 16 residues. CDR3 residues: CASSQAVAVSDTEAFF. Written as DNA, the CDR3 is TGCGCCAGCAGCCAGGCGGTGGCAGTGAGTGACACTGAAGCTTTCTTT.

CDR3 in amino acids: CASSFSRSSYEQYF. DNA for the CDR3: TGCGCCAGCAGCTTCAGCCGGAGCTCCTACGAGCAGTACTTC. The chain recombines TRBV4-1 with TRBJ2-7; D gene unclear. The CDR3 runs 14 residues. Germline CDR1 reads MGHRA; CDR2 reads YSYEKL. V lost 5 bases and J 0 bases, leaving 11 bases between the germline ends.

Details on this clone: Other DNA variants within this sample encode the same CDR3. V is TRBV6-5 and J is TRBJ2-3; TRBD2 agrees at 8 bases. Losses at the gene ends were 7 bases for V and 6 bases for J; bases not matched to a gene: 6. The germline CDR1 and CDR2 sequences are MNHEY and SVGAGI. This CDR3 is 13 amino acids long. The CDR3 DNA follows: TGTGCCAGCACCCCGGGAGGGTCGGATACGCAGTATTTT. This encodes CASTPGGSDTQYF.

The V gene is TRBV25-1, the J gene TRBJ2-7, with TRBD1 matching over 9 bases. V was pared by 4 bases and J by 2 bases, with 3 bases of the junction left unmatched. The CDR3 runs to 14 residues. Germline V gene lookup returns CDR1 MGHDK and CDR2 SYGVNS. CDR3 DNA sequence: TGTGCCAGCAGTGCCGGGACAGGGACCTACGAGCAGTACTTC. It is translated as CASSAGTGTYEQYF.

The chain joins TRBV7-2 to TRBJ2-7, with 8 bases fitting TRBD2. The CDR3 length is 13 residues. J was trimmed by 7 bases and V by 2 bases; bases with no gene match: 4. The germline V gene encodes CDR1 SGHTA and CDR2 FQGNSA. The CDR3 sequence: CASSLRRGVEQYV. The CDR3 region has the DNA TGTGCCAGCAGCTTAAGGCGGGGGGTAGAGCAGTACGTC.

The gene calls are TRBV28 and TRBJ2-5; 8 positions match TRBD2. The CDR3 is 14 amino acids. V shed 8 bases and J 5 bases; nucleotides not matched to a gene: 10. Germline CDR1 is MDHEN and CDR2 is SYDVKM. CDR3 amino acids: CASASGGVGETQYF. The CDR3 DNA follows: TGTGCCAGCGCCAGCGGGGGTGTTGGGGAGACCCAGTACTTC.

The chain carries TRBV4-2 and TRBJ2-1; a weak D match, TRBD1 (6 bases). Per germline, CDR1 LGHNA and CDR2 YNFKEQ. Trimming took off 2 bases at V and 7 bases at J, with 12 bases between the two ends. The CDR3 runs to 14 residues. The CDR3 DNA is TGTGCCAGCAGCCAAACAGGGTCGGGGAATGAGCAGTTCTTC. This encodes CASSQTGSGNEQFF.

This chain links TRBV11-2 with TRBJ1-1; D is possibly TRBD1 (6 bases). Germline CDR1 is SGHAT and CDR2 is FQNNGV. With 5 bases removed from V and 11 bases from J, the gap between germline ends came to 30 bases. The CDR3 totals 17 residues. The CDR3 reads CASSRPLRTGMFRGAFF. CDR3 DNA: TGTGCCAGCAGCCGCCCCCTAAGAACAGGGATGTTTAGAGGGGCTTTCTTT.

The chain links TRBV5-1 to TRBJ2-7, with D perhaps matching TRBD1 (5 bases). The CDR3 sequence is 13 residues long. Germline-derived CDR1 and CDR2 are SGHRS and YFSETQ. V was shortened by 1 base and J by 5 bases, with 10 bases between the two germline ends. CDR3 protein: CASSLRQGDEQYF. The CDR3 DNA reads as TGCGCCAGCAGCTTGAGGCAGGGCGACGAGCAGTACTTC.

As DNA, the CDR3 is TGCGCCAGCAGCTTGGGGTCGGGGGGGAGTGGAGAGACCCAGTACTTC. This encodes CASSLGSGGSGETQYF. The rearrangement joins TRBV5-1 to TRBJ2-5; 8 bases align to TRBD2. The germline V gene has CDR1 SGHRS and CDR2 YFSETQ. CDR3 size: 16 residues. With V trimmed by 0 bases and J by 4 bases, 8 bases remained unmatched.

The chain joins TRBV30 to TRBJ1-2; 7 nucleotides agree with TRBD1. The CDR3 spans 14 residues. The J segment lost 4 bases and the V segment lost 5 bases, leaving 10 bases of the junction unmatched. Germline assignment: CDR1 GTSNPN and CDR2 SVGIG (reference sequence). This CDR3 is CAWVLKDRIYGYTF. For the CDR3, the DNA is TGTGCCTGGGTTTTGAAGGACAGGATCTATGGCTACACCTTC.

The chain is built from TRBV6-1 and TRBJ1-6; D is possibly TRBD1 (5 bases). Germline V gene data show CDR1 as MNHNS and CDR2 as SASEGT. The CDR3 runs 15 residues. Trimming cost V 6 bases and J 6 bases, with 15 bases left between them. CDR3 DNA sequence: TGTGCCAGCAGGACGTCGGGGGTGGGTAATTCACCCCTCCACTTT. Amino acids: CASRTSGVGNSPLHF.

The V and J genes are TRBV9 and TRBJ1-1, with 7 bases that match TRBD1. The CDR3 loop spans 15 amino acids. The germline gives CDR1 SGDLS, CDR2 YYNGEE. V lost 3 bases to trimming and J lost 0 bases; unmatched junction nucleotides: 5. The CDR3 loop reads CASSAGDSLNTEAFF. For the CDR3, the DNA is TGTGCCAGCAGCGCAGGGGACAGCTTGAACACTGAAGCTTTCTTT.

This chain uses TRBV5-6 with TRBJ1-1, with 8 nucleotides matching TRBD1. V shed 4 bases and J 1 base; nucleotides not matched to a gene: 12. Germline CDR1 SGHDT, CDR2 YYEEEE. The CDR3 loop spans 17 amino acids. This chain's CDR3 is CASSVVWTGIENTEAFF. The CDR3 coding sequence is TGTGCCAGCAGCGTGGTCTGGACAGGGATCGAGAACACTGAAGCTTTCTTT.

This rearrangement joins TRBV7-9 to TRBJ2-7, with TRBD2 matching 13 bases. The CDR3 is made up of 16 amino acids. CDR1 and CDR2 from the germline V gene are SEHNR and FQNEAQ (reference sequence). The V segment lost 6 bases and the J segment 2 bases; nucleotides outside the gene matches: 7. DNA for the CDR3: TGTGCCAGCAGTCTACTAGCGGGGGGGCGTGCCTACGAGCAGTACTTC. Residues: CASSLLAGGRAYEQYF.

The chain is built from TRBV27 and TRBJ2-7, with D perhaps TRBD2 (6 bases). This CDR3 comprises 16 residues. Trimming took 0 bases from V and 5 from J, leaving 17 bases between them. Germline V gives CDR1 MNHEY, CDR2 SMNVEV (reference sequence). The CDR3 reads CASSLSTQGGRNEQYF. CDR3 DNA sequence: TGTGCCAGCAGTTTATCGACTCAGGGAGGTAGGAACGAGCAGTACTTC.

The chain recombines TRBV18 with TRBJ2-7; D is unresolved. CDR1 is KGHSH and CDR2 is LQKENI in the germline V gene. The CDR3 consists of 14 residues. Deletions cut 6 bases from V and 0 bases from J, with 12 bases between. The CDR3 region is CASSLLRSSYEQYV. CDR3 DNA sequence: TGTGCCAGCTCCCTTCTCCGGAGCTCCTACGAGCAGTACGTC.

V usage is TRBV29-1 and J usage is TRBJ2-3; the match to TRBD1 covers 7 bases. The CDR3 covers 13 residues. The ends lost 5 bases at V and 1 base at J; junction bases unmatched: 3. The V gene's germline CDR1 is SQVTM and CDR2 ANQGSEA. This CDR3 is CSVPQGGTDTQYF. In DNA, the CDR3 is TGCAGCGTTCCCCAGGGGGGCACAGATACGCAGTATTTT.

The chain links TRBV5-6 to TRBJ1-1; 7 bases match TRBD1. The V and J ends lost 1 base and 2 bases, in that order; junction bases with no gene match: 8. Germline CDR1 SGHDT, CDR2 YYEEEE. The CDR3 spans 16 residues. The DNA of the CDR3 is TGTGCCAGCAGCTTGCGGAGGACAGGTGGCAACACTGAAGCTTTCTTT. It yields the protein CASSLRRTGGNTEAFF.

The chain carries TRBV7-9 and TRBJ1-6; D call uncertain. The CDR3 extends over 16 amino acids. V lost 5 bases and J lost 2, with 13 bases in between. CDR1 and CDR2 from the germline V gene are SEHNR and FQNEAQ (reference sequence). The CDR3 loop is CASSDGGKTYNSPLHF. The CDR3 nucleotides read TGTGCCAGCAGCGATGGCGGGAAAACCTATAATTCACCCCTCCACTTT.